The 9 T cell receptor beta chains reported below all come from one sample, sequenced in a study of beta chain features in type 1 diabetes. The investigators reverse transcribed all of the isolated RNA, so they sequenced expressed TCRB transcripts. The method was immunoSEQ multiplex PCR; TCRdb's version includes in-frame clones alone and lacks a portion of them. The sample consists of some 10,000 clones, around 78% of them appearing once. Sequenced: Tregs from blood. Receptor source: a woman under 30 in good health.

The chain employs TRBV11-2 and TRBJ2-1; D is undetermined. V shed 7 bases and J shed 0 bases, with 7 bases lying between them. The CDR3 runs to 13 residues. The V gene's germline CDR1 is SGHAT and CDR2 FQNNGV. CDR3 region: CASTRASYNEQFF. The CDR3 DNA follows: TGTGCCAGCACCCGAGCCTCCTACAATGAGCAGTTCTTC.

The chain employs TRBV5-4 and TRBJ2-1, with D possibly matching TRBD2 (6 bases). The V gene's germline CDR1 is SGHNT and CDR2 YYREEE (reference sequence). This CDR3 region has 13 residues. V shed 3 bases and J shed 8 bases, with 12 bases lying between them. The CDR3 here is CASSSQLADEQFF. The CDR3, as DNA: TGTGCCAGCAGCTCACAACTAGCTGATGAGCAGTTCTTC.

In this sample, this clone turned up a few times. CDR3 sequence reads: CASCRTSGSTDTQYF. The CDR3 nucleotides are TGTGCCAGCTGCCGGACTAGCGGGAGCACAGATACGCAGTATTTT. The genes are TRBV18 and TRBJ2-3, with TRBD2 matching over 11 bases. CDR3 length: 15 amino acids. Trimming removed 7 bases from V and 0 bases from J; junction bases left unmatched: 3. CDR1 is KGHSH, CDR2 LQKENI, per germline.

This clone has only one observation. The chain links TRBV27 to TRBJ1-5; D might be TRBD1 (6 bases). Germline V gene lookup returns CDR1 MNHEY and CDR2 SMNVEV (reference sequence). V was clipped by 3 bases and J by 8 bases, with 14 bases between them. This CDR3 contains 14 residues. CDR3 residues: CASSFRGGREPQHF. For the CDR3, the DNA is TGTGCCAGCAGTTTCCGGGGGGGCCGTGAGCCCCAGCATTTT.

J is TRBJ2-4 and V is TRBV18; D may be TRBD2 (5 bases). The CDR3 contains 13 residues. The V and J ends lost 1 base and 6 bases respectively, with 7 bases between them. The germline gives CDR1 KGHSH, CDR2 LQKENI. DNA of the CDR3: TGTGCCAGCTCACCACAACGGGGAAACATTCAGTACTTC. It codes for CASSPQRGNIQYF.

This rearrangement joins TRBV4-2 to TRBJ1-2, with TRBD1 as a possible D gene (5 bases). This CDR3 contains 15 residues. CDR1 is LGHNA, CDR2 YNFKEQ, per germline. Trimming pared 0 bases from V and 6 bases from J, leaving 14 bases between. This CDR3 reads CASSQEGLPADGYTF. The CDR3 region has the DNA TGTGCCAGCAGCCAAGAGGGACTCCCAGCGGATGGCTACACCTTC.

The chain carries TRBV7-9 and TRBJ1-5; D gene ambiguous. Trimming pared 5 bases from V and 4 bases from J, leaving 6 bases between. Looked up from germline, CDR1 is SEHNR and CDR2 is FQNEAQ (reference sequence). This CDR3 has 12 residues. This CDR3 reads CASSPPNQPQHF. CDR3 DNA: TGTGCCAGCAGCCCCCCGAATCAGCCCCAGCATTTT.

This chain connects TRBV4-2 to TRBJ2-2, with D hard to call. The germline V gene has CDR1 LGHNA and CDR2 YNFKEQ. This CDR3 is built from 18 residues. Trimming cost V 2 bases and J 0 bases, with 16 bases left between them. The CDR3 sequence is CASSQPKAQSANTGELFF. The CDR3 DNA sequence: TGTGCCAGCAGCCAACCCAAGGCGCAGAGCGCGAACACCGGGGAGCTGTTTTTT.

V gene TRBV7-9 combines with J gene TRBJ2-5; 7 bases are shared with TRBD2. CDR3 length: 15 residues. CDR1 is SEHNR and CDR2 is FQNEAQ in the germline V gene (reference sequence). Trimming removed 5 bases from V and 4 bases from J; junction bases left unmatched: 10. CDR3 loop: CASSLPPGGGETQYF. The CDR3 region has the DNA TGTGCCAGCAGCCTCCCCCCGGGAGGAGGAGAGACCCAGTACTTC.